These T cell receptor beta chains were read from a single sample in a study of T cells after yellow fever vaccination. Using its own MiXCR run on the 5' RACE reads, TCRdb lists one record per CDR3 protein. This sample has 620,000 or so distinct CDR3 sequences, with less than 20% found just once. Sequenced material: PBMCs, taken 5 to 6 days after the first yellow fever vaccination. The receptors shown here come from a man aged 18 to 29 who received the YFV17D yellow fever vaccine. CDR3s include the opening cysteine and the closing phenylalanine or tryptophan. A D gene is named only where the DNA matches it firmly. Not all rows give a size; the values are once, few, many and, for expanded clones, a class.

>TRBJ1-3|15|few|TRBV29-1|-
TGCAGCGCTGACACGCGTTCGAGCTCTGGAAACACCATATATTTT
CSADTRSSSGNTIYF
>TRBJ2-1|16|once|TRBV5-4|TRBD2
TGTGCCAGCAGCCCCTCTTTCGGGGGGGGCTACAATGAGCAGTTCTTC
CASSPSFGGGYNEQFF
>TRBJ2-7|13|-|TRBV29-1|TRBD1
TGCAGCGTTCAGTCCGGGACAGAGTACGAGCAGTACTTC
CSVQSGTEYEQYF
>TRBJ2-2|16|few|TRBV6-1|-
TGTGCCAGCAGTCTCCTGGGGGGGCGGAAAACCGGGGAGCTGTTTTTT
CASSLLGGRKTGELFF
>TRBJ2-5|15|few|TRBV20-1|TRBD2
TGCAGTGCCGGACTAGCGGGGGGGCCTAAAGAGACCCAGTACTTC
CSAGLAGGPKETQYF
>TRBJ1-1|14|-|TRBV15|-
TGTGCCACCAGCAGAGCCCGGGCGGGGACTGAAGCTTTCTTT
CATSRARAGTEAFF
>TRBJ2-1|16|few|TRBV7-8|TRBD2
TGTGCCAGCAGAGAGAATAGCGGGCCTAGACACAATGAGCAGTTCTTC
CASRENSGPRHNEQFF
>TRBJ2-3|14|few|TRBV20-1|TRBD2
TGCAGTGCTAGGAAAGCGGGGGGCACAGATACGCAGTATTTT
CSARKAGGTDTQYF
>TRBJ1-2|15|-|TRBV5-6|-
TGTGCCAGCAGCTTGAGTGGACAGACGTCCTATGGCTACACCTTC
CASSLSGQTSYGYTF
>TRBJ2-7|13|few|TRBV10-3|-
TGTGCCATCAGTGGTCTCCCGCAGGACGAGCAGTACTTC
CAISGLPQDEQYF
>TRBJ2-4|15|-|TRBV7-2|-
TGTGCCAGCAGCTCGGCACAGGTAGCCAAAAACATTCAGTACTTC
CASSSAQVAKNIQYF